A selection of T cell receptor beta chains follows, all from one sample in a study of blood T cell repertoires in COVID-19. Sequenced by immunoSEQ multiplex PCR; TCRdb stores in-frame clones only, minus some. Among roughly 480,000 clones, roughly nine tenths were seen once, and the ten largest hold 0.7% to 1%. Sequencing input: peripheral blood. These receptor sequences come from a man aged 18 to 30 with COVID-19, enrolled during active disease. The CDR3 runs from the conserved cysteine through the conserved F or W. A D gene is named only where the DNA matches it firmly. Only part of the rows carry a size: once, few, many, or a class if the clone is expanded.

D gene	J gene	clone size	CDR3 length	V gene	CDR3 DNA	CDR3 protein
-	TRBJ2-3	-	15	TRBV28	TGTGCCAGCAGTTGGGGGGGGGCTGGCACAGATACGCAGTATTTT	CASSWGGAGTDTQYF
TRBD1	TRBJ2-1	-	13	TRBV18	TGTGCCAGCTCACGGGACAGGGACAATGAGCAGTTCTTC	CASSRDRDNEQFF
TRBD2	TRBJ2-7	-	15	TRBV9	TGTGCCAGCACGGCTGGACTAGCGGGAGAGGGCGAGCAGTACTTC	CASTAGLAGEGEQYF
-	TRBJ1-2	-	13	TRBV28	TGTGCCAGCAGTCCCCGAGCTGGGAGGGGCTACACCTTC	CASSPRAGRGYTF
-	TRBJ1-4	-	12	TRBV2	TGTGCCAGCGCGGACTTGTCCGAAAAACTGTTTTTT	CASADLSEKLFF
-	TRBJ1-1	-	13	TRBV7-9	TGTGCCAGCAGCTTAGGGACAAGGAGTGAAGCTTTCTTT	CASSLGTRSEAFF
TRBD1	TRBJ1-6	-	14	TRBV5-1	TGCGCCAGCAGATCGACAGGGATCAATTCAGTCCTCCACTTT	CASRSTGINSVLHF
TRBD1	TRBJ1-4	-	13	TRBV3-1/TRBV3-2	TGTGCCAGCAGTCCAGGGGGTAGTGAAAAACTGTTTTTT	CASSPGGSEKLFF
TRBD2	TRBJ2-2	-	17	TRBV7-9	TGTGCCAGCAGCTCACCGGGACTAGCGGTGTACACCGGGGAGCTGTTTTTT	CASSSPGLAVYTGELFF
-	TRBJ1-1	-	16	TRBV7-3	TGTGCCAGCAGCTTATACGGTCCGGGGTTGAACACTGAAGCTTTCTTT	CASSLYGPGLNTEAFF
TRBD1	TRBJ2-7	-	15	TRBV6-5	TGTGCCAGCAGTCCGTCTGGGACAGGAGCCTACGAGCAGTACTTC	CASSPSGTGAYEQYF
TRBD1	TRBJ2-7	-	15	TRBV7-2	TGTGCCAGCAGCTTAGCCGGGACAGGGGTTGAAGAGCAGTACTTC	CASSLAGTGVEEQYF
-	TRBJ2-7	-	15	TRBV2	TGTGCCAGCAGGAGGGGGGGACAGGCCGCCTACGAGCAGTACTTC	CASRRGGQAAYEQYF
TRBD2	TRBJ2-3	-	15	TRBV5-4	TGTGCCAGCAGCTTAGCTAGCGGCGTCACAGATACGCAGTATTTT	CASSLASGVTDTQYF
-	TRBJ2-7	-	13	TRBV5-1	TGCGCCAGCAGCGCGGACAACTCCTACGAGCAGTACTTC	CASSADNSYEQYF
-	TRBJ2-4	once	13	TRBV6-6	TGTGCCAGCAGTTACCAGGGCCTTGACATTCAGTACTTC	CASSYQGLDIQYF
-	TRBJ2-7	few	14	TRBV9	TGTGCCAGCAGCGTAGATGAAAGCGGGTGGGAGCAGTACTTC	CASSVDESGWEQYF
TRBD2	TRBJ2-1	-	15	TRBV6-4	TGTGCCAGCAAGTCCGGGACTAGCGCGTCCAATGAGCAGTTCTTC	CASKSGTSASNEQFF
TRBD1	TRBJ2-7	-	15	TRBV10-1	TGCGCCAGCAGTGAGTCCGGGACAGCAGGCTACGAGCAGTACTTC	CASSESGTAGYEQYF
TRBD1	TRBJ1-5	-	15	TRBV19	TGTGCCACCCGGACAGGGGGCACCCACAATCAGCCCCAGCATTTT	CATRTGGTHNQPQHF
-	TRBJ1-2	-	13	TRBV7-9	TGTGCCAGCAGCACCACAGGGATCTATGGCTACACCTTC	CASSTTGIYGYTF
-	TRBJ2-1	-	11	TRBV5-4	TGTGCCAGCAAACGGGGCAATGAGCAGTTCTTC	CASKRGNEQFF
TRBD1	TRBJ1-1	-	14	TRBV19	TGTGCCAGTAGTGATGGGACAGGGAACACTGAAGCTTTCTTT	CASSDGTGNTEAFF
TRBD1	TRBJ2-2	-	15	TRBV6-1	TGTGCCAGCAGTGAACTGACAGGGGGGGTCGGGGAGCTGTTTTTT	CASSELTGGVGELFF
-	TRBJ2-2	-	15	TRBV11-2	TGTGCCAGCAGCTTAGTAGTCCTGTCGTCCGGGGAGCTGTTTTTT	CASSLVVLSSGELFF
-	TRBJ1-3	-	12	TRBV30	TGTGCCTGGGGTGGGCCTGGAAACACCATATATTTT	CAWGGPGNTIYF
-	TRBJ1-2	few	15	TRBV27	TGTGCCAGCAAGGAGGCCCCTCTCTTGAACTATGGCTACACCTTC	CASKEAPLLNYGYTF
TRBD2	TRBJ2-7	-	15	TRBV4-1	TGCGCCAGCAGCCAAGGTCCTAGCGGGGTCTTCGAGCAGTACTTC	CASSQGPSGVFEQYF
-	TRBJ1-2	-	12	TRBV7-9	TGTGCCAGCAGCTTACCCAACGGTGGCTACACCTTC	CASSLPNGGYTF
-	TRBJ1-5	-	15	TRBV9	TGTGCCAGCAGCGTAGGGCTCCTAGGGGATCAGCCCCAGCATTTT	CASSVGLLGDQPQHF
TRBD2	TRBJ2-7	-	15	TRBV6-2/TRBV6-3	TGTGCCAGCAGCAGTGGTAGCGGGGGGGGCTACGAGCAGTACTTC	CASSSGSGGGYEQYF
-	TRBJ1-1	-	15	TRBV4-1	TGCGCCAGCAGCCCGGGTGAATGGTTTAACACTGAAGCTTTCTTT	CASSPGEWFNTEAFF
TRBD1	TRBJ2-7	-	15	TRBV6-5	TGTGCCAGCAGTTACGCCCGGGACAGCTCCTACGAGCAGTACTTC	CASSYARDSSYEQYF